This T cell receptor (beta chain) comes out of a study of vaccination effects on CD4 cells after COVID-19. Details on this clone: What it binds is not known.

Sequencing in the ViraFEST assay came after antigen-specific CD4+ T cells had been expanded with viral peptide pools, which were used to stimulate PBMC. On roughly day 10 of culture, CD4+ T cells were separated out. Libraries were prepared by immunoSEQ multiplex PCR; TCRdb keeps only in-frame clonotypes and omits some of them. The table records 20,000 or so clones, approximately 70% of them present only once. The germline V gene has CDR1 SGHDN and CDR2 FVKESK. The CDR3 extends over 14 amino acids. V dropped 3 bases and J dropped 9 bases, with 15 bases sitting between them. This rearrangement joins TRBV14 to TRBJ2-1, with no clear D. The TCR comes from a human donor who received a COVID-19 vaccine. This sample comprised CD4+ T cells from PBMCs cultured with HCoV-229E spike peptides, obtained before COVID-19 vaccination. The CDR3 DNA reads TGTGCCAGCAGCCAGGCGACCTTGGCAGGTGAGCAGTTCTTC. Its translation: CASSQATLAGEQFF.